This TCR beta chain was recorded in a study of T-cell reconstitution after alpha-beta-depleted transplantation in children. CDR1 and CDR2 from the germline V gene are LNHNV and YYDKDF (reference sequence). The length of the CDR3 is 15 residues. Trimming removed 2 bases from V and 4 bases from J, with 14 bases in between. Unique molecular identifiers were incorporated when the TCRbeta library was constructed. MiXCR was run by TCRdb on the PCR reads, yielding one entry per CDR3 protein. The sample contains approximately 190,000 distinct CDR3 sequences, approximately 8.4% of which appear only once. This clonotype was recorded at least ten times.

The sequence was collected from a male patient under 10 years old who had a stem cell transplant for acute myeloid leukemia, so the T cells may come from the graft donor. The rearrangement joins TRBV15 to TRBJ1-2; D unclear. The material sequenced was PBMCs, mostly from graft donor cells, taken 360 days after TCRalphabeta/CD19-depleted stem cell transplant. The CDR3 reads CATSRKREDGYGYTF. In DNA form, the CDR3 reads TGTGCCACCAGCAGAAAACGGGAAGATGGCTATGGCTACACCTTC.